A single sample gave rise to the 8 T cell receptor beta chains below, sequenced in a study of T cells in Graves' hyperthyroidism and ophthalmopathy. RNA transcripts were the template for amplifying TCR beta CDR3 regions. Using the HTBI primer set, a first-round RT-PCR was run on the TCR CDR3. A single record per CDR3 protein comes from TCRdb applying MiXCR to the multiplex PCR reads. The sample has 600,000 or so distinct CDR3 sequences, roughly 16% seen once. The sample taken for sequencing was blood. These TCRs come from a woman aged 25 to 39 with Graves' hyperthyroidism.

With respect to this clonotype: The junction differs from germline at one of its ends, possibly a read error. This rearrangement joins TRBV11-3 to TRBJ2-1; 12 bases match TRBD2. The CDR3 is made up of 16 amino acids. Germline CDR1 is SGHNT and CDR2 is YENEEA. The CDR3 spells CASSPPGLAGGNGQFF. DNA of the CDR3: TGTGCCAGCAGCCCCCCCGGGCTAGCGGGAGGGAATGGGCAGTTCTTC.

The V and J genes are TRBV5-5 and TRBJ2-2; the D is unclear. CDR1 and CDR2 from the germline V gene are SGHKS and YYEKEE (reference sequence). V lost 2 bases and J lost 1, with 9 bases in between. This CDR3 is built from 15 residues. Here the CDR3 DNA reads TGTGCCAGCAGCTTTATTCCGGGGAACACCGGGGAGCTGTTTTTT. It translates to CASSFIPGNTGELFF. Using reference TRBV5-5 and TRBJ2-2 for the parts outside the CDR3, the full variable domain is DAGVTQSPTHLIKTRGQQVTLRCSPISGHKSVSWYQQVLGQGPQFIFQYYEKEERGRGNFPDRFSARQFPNYSSELNVNALLLGDSALYLCASSFIPGNTGELFFGEGSRLTVL.

This clonotype was detected ten times or more. This chain links TRBV6-1 with TRBJ1-1; D is undetermined. Per the germline V gene, CDR1 is MNHNS and CDR2 is SASEGT. V gave up 6 bases and J gave up 1 base, with 12 bases separating them. The length of the CDR3 is 14 residues. The CDR3 region is CASRSPRENTEAFF. In DNA form, the CDR3 reads TGTGCCAGCAGATCCCCCCGGGAGAACACTGAAGCTTTCTTT.

At least ten counts were recorded for this clonotype. The chain joins TRBV13 to TRBJ2-1; the match to TRBD2 covers 8 bases. The CDR3 is made up of 15 amino acids. Germline trimming cut 10 bases from V and 10 bases from J; bases unmatched to any gene: 18. CDR1 and CDR2 (germline): PRHDT, FYEKMQ (reference sequence). CDR3 in DNA: TGTGCCATCGGGGGGGGCCAGACCCTTTATGGCGAGCAGTTCTTC. This gives the protein CAIGGGQTLYGEQFF. Drawing the rest from reference TRBV13 and TRBJ2-1, the complete variable domain is AAGVIQSPRHLIKEKRETATLKCYPIPRHDTVYWYQQGPGQDPQFLISFYEKMQSDKGSIPDRFSAQQFSDYHSELNMSSLELGDSALYFCAIGGGQTLYGEQFFGPGTRLTVL.

This sequence joins TRBV6-1 and TRBJ1-2; TRBD1 agrees at 7 bases. Germline V gene data show CDR1 as MNHNS and CDR2 as SASEGT. This CDR3 contains 11 residues. After removal of 7 bases from V and 7 bases from J, the junction contained 3 bases not matched to a gene. CDR3: CASNPGGGYTF. The CDR3 DNA reads as TGTGCCAGCAACCCAGGGGGTGGCTACACCTTC.

There are many counts of this clonotype. The gene calls are TRBV3-1 and TRBJ2-7, with unresolved D. Germline V gene sequence: CDR1 LGHDT, CDR2 YNNKEL (reference sequence). CDR3 length: 15 amino acids. Trimming cost V 0 bases and J 4 bases, with 13 bases left between them. The CDR3 DNA sequence: TGTGCCAGCAGCCAAGATTTATCGACTTATTACGAGCAGTACTTC. Translated: CASSQDLSTYYEQYF.

This clonotype was detected ten times or more. V usage is TRBV7-9 and J usage is TRBJ1-1, with D unclear. Germline loops: CDR1 SEHNR, CDR2 FQNEAQ (reference sequence). V was clipped by 1 base and J by 11 bases, with 11 bases between them. The CDR3 totals 12 residues. The CDR3 region has the DNA TGTGCCAGCAGCTTAGGAGGTAGGAAGGCTTTCTTT. As protein: CASSLGGRKAFF. The variable domain in full, with the rest retrieved from reference TRBV7-9 and TRBJ1-1, is DTGVSQNPRHKITKRGQNVTFRCDPISEHNRLYWYRQTLGQGPEFLTYFQNEAQLEKSRLLSDRFSAERPKGSFSTLEIQRTEQGDSAMYLCASSLGGRKAFFGQGTRLTVV.

This clonotype showed up many times. The chain uses TRBV27 and TRBJ2-2; 8 bases agree with TRBD1. V shed 2 bases and J 4 bases; nucleotides not matched to a gene: 6. Germline CDR1 MNHEY, CDR2 SMNVEV (reference sequence). The CDR3 consists of 16 residues. Here the CDR3 reads CASSLGGQGITGELFF. The CDR3 DNA is TGTGCCAGCAGTTTAGGCGGACAGGGTATCACCGGGGAGCTGTTTTTT.